This T cell receptor (beta chain) was documented in a study of blood T cell repertoires in COVID-19. Looking at the study overall: Acute and convalescent COVID-19 specimens originated in the United States, Italy and Spain. The cDNA or gDNA used as material had been derived from T cells, B-cell-depleted T cells, or PBMCs.

Original methodology: Cell counts per sample came from amplifying reference gene primers. Sequenced by immunoSEQ multiplex PCR; TCRdb stores in-frame clones only, minus some. The V and J calls and the clone size are those of that table, but D and trimming were determined from the DNA. The profile shows around 180,000 clones, 70% to 90% of them singletons. This clone was seen just once. V trimming: 2 bases; J trimming: 3 bases; junction bases outside the gene matches: 4. There are 16 residues in the CDR3. CDR1 and CDR2 from the germline V gene are LGHDT and YNNKEL (reference sequence). The sample comprised peripheral blood. V is TRBV3-1 (or the pseudogene TRBV3-2) and J is TRBJ2-2, with 9 bases aligning to TRBD1. The TCR sequence derives from a human donor with active or convalescent COVID-19. The donor label of this sample is uncertain. CDR3 region: CASSQPRQGDTGELFF. The CDR3 DNA reads TGTGCCAGCAGCCAACCTCGACAGGGGGACACCGGGGAGCTGTTTTTT.